The present entry profiles one T cell receptor (beta chain) with its context. Its target is unknown. Germline V gives CDR1 SGHTA, CDR2 FQGNSA. With 4 bases removed from V and 3 bases from J, the gap between germline ends came to 7 bases. CDR3 length equals 13 residues. MiXCR was run by TCRdb on the RACE reads, yielding one entry per CDR3 protein. The data show 75,000 to 90,000 distinct CDR3 sequences, roughly 10% seen once. The data derive from a study of human T cells and chemical hapten exposure. Findings and caveats of the study: Versus controls, significantly more large CDR3 similarity clusters arose from expanded TCRs. Each of the donors had alopecia, so their immune responses may not resemble those of healthy people. Sensitizing with DPC caused no change in TCRs above 1 in 1000 frequency.

Indicated time point: patch test 1, 2 weeks after DPC sensitization. The treatment denotes: therapeutic diphenylcyclopropenone sensitization with weekly scalp DPC. This sequence originates from a woman in her fifties or sixties with alopecia areata. Some clones in this sample may be carry-over from other donors' samples. Sequencing used whole blood, obtained in connection with sensitization to the hapten diphenylcyclopropenone (DPC). The V and J genes are TRBV7-2 and TRBJ1-5; D not resolved. CDR3 in amino acids: CASSSAPNQPQHF. As DNA, the CDR3 is TGTGCCAGCAGCTCGGCCCCCAATCAGCCCCAGCATTTT.